Reported below is one TCR beta chain. The data were produced by immunoSEQ multiplex PCR, yet TCRdb's version contains in-frame clones alone and is incomplete. The sample lists under 1,900,000 clones, about 98.5% seen once, with approximately 0.4% in the top ten. These data come from a study of shared clonotypes between healthy human individuals. Germline CDR1 reads SGHAT; CDR2 reads FQNNGV. The CDR3 has 13 residues. V was pared by 7 bases and J by 7 bases, with 13 bases between. The chain recombines TRBV11-2 with TRBJ2-2; D is ambiguous. The sample consisted of naive CD4+ T cells sorted from blood. The subset denotes: CD45RA+ positively selected. The sequence came from a man aged 30 to 39 in good health. The CDR3 DNA reads TGTGCCAGCACCCGAAGCCCCCTCGGGGAGCTGTTTTTT. The encoded protein is CASTRSPLGELFF.